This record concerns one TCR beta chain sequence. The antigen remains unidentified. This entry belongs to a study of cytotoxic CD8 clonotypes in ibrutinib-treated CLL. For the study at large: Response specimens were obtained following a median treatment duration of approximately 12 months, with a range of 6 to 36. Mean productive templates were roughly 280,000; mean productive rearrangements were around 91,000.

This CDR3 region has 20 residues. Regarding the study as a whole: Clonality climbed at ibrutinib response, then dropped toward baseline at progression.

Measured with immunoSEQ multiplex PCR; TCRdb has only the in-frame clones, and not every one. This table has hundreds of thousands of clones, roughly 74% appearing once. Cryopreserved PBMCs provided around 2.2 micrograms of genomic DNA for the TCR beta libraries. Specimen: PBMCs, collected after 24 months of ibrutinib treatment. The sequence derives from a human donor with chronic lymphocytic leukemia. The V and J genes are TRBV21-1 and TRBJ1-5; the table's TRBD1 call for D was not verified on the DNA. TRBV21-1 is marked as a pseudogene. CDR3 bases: TGTGCCAGCAAAATGCCTAAAGGGGGCATGAGTGTTGGTTTTAATCAGCCCCAGCATTTT. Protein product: CASKMPKGGMSVGFNQPQHF.